These 11 T cell receptor beta chains came from one sample sequenced in a study of beta chain features in type 1 diabetes. Their antigens are not known. Expressed TCRB transcripts were sequenced because the entire RNA isolate underwent reverse transcription. TCRdb keeps only in-frame clones here, not all; method: immunoSEQ multiplex PCR. The repertoire holds nearly 350,000 clones, with around 9.7% as singletons. Study-level findings and limits: For Type 1 diabetes patients, all four CD4+ subsets carried TCRB CDR3s that were moderately but significantly shorter.

The sequencing input was central memory CD4+ T cells from blood. The origin of the receptors is a man between 25 and 39 years old with type 1 diabetes.

The V call is TRBV4-3, the J call TRBJ2-3; D ambiguous. V was trimmed by 0 bases and J by 2 bases, leaving 9 bases between them. The germline V gene has CDR1 LGHNA and CDR2 YSLEER. This CDR3 is built from 15 residues. The CDR3 DNA sequence: TGCGCCAGCAGCCAAGATTGGAGCGCCACAGATACGCAGTATTTT. Protein product: CASSQDWSATDTQYF.

The rearrangement joins TRBV19 to TRBJ1-2; tentatively, D is TRBD1 (5 bases). Looked up from germline, CDR1 is LNHDA and CDR2 is SQIVND (reference sequence). The CDR3 is made up of 13 amino acids. Trimming removed 5 bases at V and 13 bases at J, with 20 bases between. The CDR3 sequence: CASSAQGAGNVTF. Written as DNA, the CDR3 is TGTGCCAGTAGTGCACAAGGGGCAGGGAACGTCACCTTC.

The genes are TRBV5-5 and TRBJ1-4; 9 bases agree with TRBD1. Germline trimming cut 4 bases from V and 8 bases from J; bases unmatched to any gene: 6. Germline V lookup: CDR1 SGHKS, CDR2 YYEKEE (reference sequence). The length of the CDR3 is 14 residues. This CDR3 reads CASSRDRAREKLFF. Here the CDR3 DNA reads TGTGCCAGCAGCCGGGACAGGGCTCGCGAAAAACTGTTTTTT.

This clone was seen many times. The rearrangement uses TRBV11-2 and TRBJ2-5, with no clear D. CDR1 is SGHAT and CDR2 is FQNNGV in the germline V gene. This CDR3 is built from 14 residues. V lost 7 bases, J lost 0 bases, and 12 bases lay in between. The CDR3, as DNA: TGTGCCAGCACCCTTGGAAGATACCAAGAGACCCAGTACTTC. It yields the protein CASTLGRYQETQYF.

The genes are TRBV7-9 and TRBJ2-7; D tentatively reads TRBD1 or TRBD2 (5 bases each). CDR1 and CDR2 (germline): SEHNR, FQNEAQ (reference sequence). This CDR3 is 14 amino acids long. The ends were cut back, 5 bases at V and 2 bases at J, with 13 bases in the middle. This CDR3 is CASSPEGLAYEQYF. In DNA form, the CDR3 reads TGTGCCAGCAGCCCCGAGGGGTTAGCCTACGAGCAGTACTTC.

The V and J genes are TRBV30 and TRBJ2-3, with D unresolved. The germline V and J ends were trimmed by 3 bases and 2 bases, with 12 bases remaining between them. The V gene's germline CDR1 is GTSNPN and CDR2 SVGIG (reference sequence). This CDR3 spans 14 amino acids. The CDR3 DNA follows: TGTGCCTGGAGCTATCCGGGTGTCACAGATACGCAGTATTTT. It specifies CAWSYPGVTDTQYF.

In its sample, this clone was seen many times. The chain joins TRBV7-9 to TRBJ2-1, with TRBD1 matching over 7 bases. CDR1 and CDR2 from the germline V gene are SEHNR and FQNEAQ (reference sequence). CDR3 size: 14 residues. The junction had 6 bases not matched to a gene; V was cut back by 5 bases and J by 5 bases. DNA of the CDR3: TGTGCCAGCAGCGCGACAGGGACCCACAATGAGCAGTTCTTC. It codes for CASSATGTHNEQFF. The complete variable domain, with remaining parts taken from reference TRBV7-9 and TRBJ2-1, reads DTGVSQNPRHKITKRGQNVTFRCDPISEHNRLYWYRQTLGQGPEFLTYFQNEAQLEKSRLLSDRFSAERPKGSFSTLEIQRTEQGDSAMYLCASSATGTHNEQFFGPGTRLTVL.

The V call is TRBV5-1, the J call TRBJ2-5; D gene unclear. The CDR3 sequence is 16 residues long. From germline, CDR1 is SGHRS and CDR2 YFSETQ. Trimming stripped 4 bases from V and 5 bases from J, with 21 bases between. The CDR3 DNA reads TGCGCCAGCAGCCCCAGACCTGCCAGTAAGGAGGAGACCCAGTACTTC. Translated, it gives CASSPRPASKEETQYF.

This clone has only a few counts. The chain employs TRBV28 and TRBJ1-2; D possibly corresponds to TRBD1 (5 bases). The length of the CDR3 is 14 residues. Trimming cost V 7 bases and J 2 bases, with 14 bases left between them. CDR1 and CDR2 (germline): MDHEN, SYDVKM. The CDR3 spells CASTLEGQNYGYTF. As DNA, the CDR3 is TGTGCCAGCACCCTAGAGGGGCAGAACTATGGCTACACCTTC.

This clone has just a few counts. The rearrangement joins TRBV4-3 to TRBJ2-7, with a tentative D call TRBD2 (6 bases). The CDR3 has 14 amino acids. V dropped 5 bases and J dropped 3 bases, with 14 bases sitting between them. Germline V CDR1 and CDR2: LGHNA, YSLEER. The CDR3, as DNA: TGCGCCAGCAGCTACCGGGACGGGGGCTACGAGCAGTACTTC. Translated, it gives CASSYRDGGYEQYF.

In its sample, this clone was seen a few times. This chain connects TRBV7-9 to TRBJ1-2, with D possibly TRBD1 on 5 matching bases. The CDR3 has 13 amino acids. The germline CDR1 and CDR2 sequences are SEHNR and FQNEAQ (reference sequence). Trimming left V 6 bases short and J 4 bases short, with 12 bases between. DNA for the CDR3: TGTGCCAGCAGTACAGGTAGCGGCTATGGCTACACCTTC. Its translation is CASSTGSGYGYTF.